This entry lists 4 T cell receptor beta chains sequenced from one sample in a study of regulatory T cells in long-lasting Graves disease. The time point is: persistent/refractory GD, antithyroid drugs over 5 years with positive TRAb. Construction of the TCR library relied on RNA isolated from PBMCs. The authors built TCR beta libraries using iRepertoire HTBI primers and Arm-PCR of CDR3 regions. MiXCR, applied by TCRdb to the multiplex PCR reads, yields one record per CDR3 protein. The table lists fewer than 450,000 distinct CDR3 sequences, around a quarter of them singletons. The specimen comprised peripheral blood mononuclear cells (PBMCs), sampled when the disease was refractory, from a patient treated with antithyroid drugs. These receptors were collected from a female donor with Graves disease.

In this sample, this clonotype turned up a few times. The rearrangement uses TRBV7-3 and TRBJ2-7, with D uncertain. Germline assignment: CDR1 SGHTA and CDR2 FQGTGA. The CDR3 length is 15 residues. The V end was cut by 2 bases, the J end by 4 bases, with 15 bases between. The CDR3 DNA reads as TGTGCCAGCAGCTTAGAGTTAGGCGGTCCTTACGAGCAGTACTTC. This encodes CASSLELGGPYEQYF.

In this sample, this clonotype turned up many times. The chain carries TRBV6-2 or TRBV6-3 and TRBJ1-1, with a weak D call TRBD1 (5 bases). This CDR3 comprises 13 residues. V lost 2 bases and J lost 6, with 10 bases in between. Germline CDR1 reads MNHEY; CDR2 reads SVGEGT. The CDR3 loop reads CASSYRQGPEAFF. CDR3 coding DNA: TGTGCCAGCAGTTACAGGCAGGGCCCTGAAGCTTTCTTT.

This clonotype was seen only a few times. The chain couples TRBV27 to TRBJ2-7; D is ambiguous. Germline V lookup: CDR1 MNHEY, CDR2 SMNVEV (reference sequence). Trimming took off 2 bases at V and 2 bases at J, with 7 bases between the two ends. The CDR3 sequence is 13 residues long. This CDR3 is CASSLKVTYEQYF. CDR3 bases: TGTGCCAGCAGTTTAAAAGTTACCTACGAGCAGTACTTC.

The rearrangement joins TRBV11-2 to TRBJ1-2, with 11 positions matching TRBD1. In germline, CDR1 is SGHAT, CDR2 FQNNGV. The ends lost 5 bases at V and 6 bases at J; junction bases unmatched: 8. The CDR3 covers 15 residues. CDR3 nucleotide sequence: TGTGCCAGCAGCAAGTACATGGGACAGGGGGATGGCTACACCTTC. This sequence encodes CASSKYMGQGDGYTF.